The sequence of this T cell receptor beta chain was determined in a study of blood T cell repertoires in COVID-19. On the study more broadly: Whether acute or convalescent, the COVID-19 samples came from the United States, Italy and Spain. Nucleic acid was either cDNA or gDNA, and it came from T cells, B-cell-depleted T cells, or PBMCs.

TCRdb's table, derived via immunoSEQ multiplex PCR, lists solely in-frame clones and lacks some. The table records about 16,000 clones, 85% to 90% of them present only once. The CDR3 length is 16 residues. Germline trimming cut 3 bases from V and 4 bases from J; bases unmatched to any gene: 9. CDR1 is MNHNS and CDR2 is SASEGT in the germline V gene. The V call is TRBV6-1, the J call TRBJ2-7; TRBD2 agrees at 10 bases. Source material: peripheral blood. This TCR was recovered from a human donor in a cohort sampled during active COVID-19. CDR3 residues: CASSDLKRGGGYEQYF. DNA for the CDR3: TGTGCCAGCAGTGATCTCAAGCGGGGGGGCGGATACGAGCAGTACTTC.